Only one count was recorded for the clone carrying this T cell receptor (beta chain). Produced via immunoSEQ multiplex PCR; TCRdb's table is partial and in-frame only. Here the sample spans 200,000 to 300,000 clones, around nine tenths being singletons. Germline CDR1 GTSNPN, CDR2 SVGIG (reference sequence). This CDR3 spans 13 amino acids. V lost 3 bases and J 0 bases, leaving 6 bases between the germline ends. Regarding treatment: 15 to 20 received Ad26.COV2.S at low or high dose, single or two shots; about 5 received placebo; per-sample allocation not given. Vaccine and placebo recipients were sampled on day 63 after the first injection. Donor was an adult aged 18-55 years in Boston. Vaccination employed an Ad26 vector expressing the Wuhan-strain SARS-CoV-2 spike. The data were taken from a study of Ad26.COV2.S vaccination and SARS-CoV-2 variants. Background on the study: The authors gave Ad26.COV2.S intramuscularly, either once or twice 56 days apart.

Specimen: peripheral blood, collected in a trial of Ad26.COV2.S vaccine versus placebo. The V gene is TRBV30, the J gene TRBJ1-5; no clear D. The source of this sequence is a person between 18 and 60 years old who received the Ad26.COV2.S COVID-19 vaccine or a placebo. The CDR3 here is CAWSSDSNQPQHF. The CDR3 nucleotides are TGTGCCTGGAGCTCAGATAGCAATCAGCCCCAGCATTTT.